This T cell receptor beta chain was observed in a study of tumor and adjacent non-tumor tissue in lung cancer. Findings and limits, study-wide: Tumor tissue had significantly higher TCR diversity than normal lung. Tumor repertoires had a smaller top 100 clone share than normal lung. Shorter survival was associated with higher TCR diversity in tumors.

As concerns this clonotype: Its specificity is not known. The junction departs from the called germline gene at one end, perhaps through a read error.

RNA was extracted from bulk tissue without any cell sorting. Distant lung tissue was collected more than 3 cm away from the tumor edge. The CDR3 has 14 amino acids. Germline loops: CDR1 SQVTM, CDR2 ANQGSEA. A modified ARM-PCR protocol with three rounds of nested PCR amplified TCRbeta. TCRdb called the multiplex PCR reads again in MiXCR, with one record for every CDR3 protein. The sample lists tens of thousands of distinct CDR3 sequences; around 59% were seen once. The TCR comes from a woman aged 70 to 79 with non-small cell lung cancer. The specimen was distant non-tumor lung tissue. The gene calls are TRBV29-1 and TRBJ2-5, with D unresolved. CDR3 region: CSVECRWAQETQYF. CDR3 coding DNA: TGCAGCGTTGAATGCCGCTGGGCCCAAGAGACCCAGTATTTC. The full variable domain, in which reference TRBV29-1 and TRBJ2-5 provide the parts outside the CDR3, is SAVISQKPSRDICQRGTSLTIQCQVDSQVTMMFWYRQQPGQSLTLIATANQGSEATYESGFVIDKFPISRPNLTFSTLTVSNMSPEDSSIYLCSVECRWAQETQYFGPGTRLLVL.